The clone carrying this T cell receptor beta chain was observed at least ten times. This record belongs to a study of T cells in Graves' hyperthyroidism and ophthalmopathy. Overall study: Peripheral blood was drawn at first diagnosis, prior to all treatment.

The germline CDR1 and CDR2 sequences are GTSNPN and SVGIG (reference sequence). This CDR3 comprises 13 residues. The germline V and J ends were trimmed by 2 bases and 5 bases, with 10 bases remaining between them. Amplified regions were TCR beta CDR3 sequences from RNA transcripts. The study used the HTBI primer set for a first-round RT-PCR of the TCR CDR3. TCRdb reprocessed the multiplex PCR reads via MiXCR and lists one record per CDR3 protein. The sample shows approximately 600,000 distinct CDR3 sequences, approximately 15% of them seen only once. This TCR was sampled from a young woman with Graves' ophthalmopathy. The V and J genes are TRBV30 and TRBJ1-5, with D possibly TRBD1 on 5 matching bases. Sequenced input: blood. CDR3: CAWSTLGDQPQHF. CDR3 DNA sequence: TGTGCCTGGAGTACGCTGGGGGATCAGCCCCAGCATTTT.